This is a list of T cell receptor beta chains from one sample in a study of CD8+CD57+ T cells in acquired aplastic anemia. TCRdb re-called the reads with MiXCR, one entry per CDR3 protein. The sample has hundreds of thousands of distinct CDR3 sequences, around 30% seen once. The specimen sequenced was sorted CD4+, CD8+, or CD8+CD57+ T cells (not recorded which) from PBMCs. These receptors all come from a human donor with aplastic anemia. Both conserved end residues are part of each CDR3. A D gene is named only where the DNA matches it firmly. The size of a clone is reported for some rows only, either as once, few or many, or as a class for expanded clones.

V: TRBV20-1; size: many; J: TRBJ2-7; D: -; DNA: TGCAGTGCTCGTGGACCGCCGCCTCCCTACGAGCAGTACTTC; CDR3: CSARGPPPPYEQYF
V: TRBV12-3/TRBV12-4; size: -; J: TRBJ1-2; D: TRBD1; DNA: TGTGCCAGCACCCGGGACAGGAGTGCAGGCTACACCTTC; CDR3: CASTRDRSAGYTF
V: TRBV25-1; size: few; J: TRBJ1-6; D: TRBD1; DNA: TGTGCCAGCAGCTCCGGGACAGGGCGGTCACCCCTCCACTTT; CDR3: CASSSGTGRSPLHF
V: TRBV19; size: many; J: TRBJ1-2; D: TRBD1; DNA: TGTGCCAGTAGTATAACAGGGGGCTATGGCTACACCTTC; CDR3: CASSITGGYGYTF
V: TRBV2; size: once; J: TRBJ2-2; D: TRBD2; DNA: TGTGCCAGCAGTTGGACTAGCGGACCCACCGGGGAGCTGTTTTTT; CDR3: CASSWTSGPTGELFF
V: TRBV15; size: -; J: TRBJ1-2; D: -; DNA: TGTGCCACCAGCAGAGACTCGGGCTATGGCTACACCTTC; CDR3: CATSRDSGYGYTF
V: TRBV7-6; size: -; J: TRBJ2-5; D: -; DNA: TGTGCCAGCAGCGACCCCAGGGATGAGCGGACACAAGAGACCCAGTACTTC; CDR3: CASSDPRDERTQETQYF
V: TRBV29-1; size: -; J: TRBJ1-2; D: TRBD1; DNA: TGCAGCGACCTAAAGACAGGGTCTTTCGGCTACACCTTC; CDR3: CSDLKTGSFGYTF
V: TRBV7-9; size: few; J: TRBJ2-7; D: TRBD2; DNA: TGTGCCAGCAGATCAAACGGGACTAGCAGCTCCTACGAGCAGTACTTC; CDR3: CASRSNGTSSSYEQYF
V: TRBV10-3; size: few; J: TRBJ2-5; D: TRBD1; DNA: TGTGCCAGCAGTTCAAAACAGGGGATTGAGACCCAGTACTTC; CDR3: CASSSKQGIETQYF
V: TRBV29-1; size: many; J: TRBJ2-5; D: -; DNA: TGCGGCGCCGTCGGGGTACAAGGGCAGACCCAGTACTTC; CDR3: CGAVGVQGQTQYF
V: TRBV2; size: few; J: TRBJ1-2; D: -; DNA: TGTGCCAGCAGTTTAACCCGACCCAGGGGCTATGGCTACACCTTC; CDR3: CASSLTRPRGYGYTF
V: TRBV12-3/TRBV12-4; size: -; J: TRBJ1-3; D: -; DNA: TGTGCCAGCAGTGAAGACCCGGGGATCGGGAACACCATATATTTT; CDR3: CASSEDPGIGNTIYF
V: TRBV19; size: many; J: TRBJ1-5; D: TRBD1; DNA: TGTGCCAGCAGTATTGGACAGGGCGGGCAGCCCCAGCATTTT; CDR3: CASSIGQGGQPQHF
V: TRBV20-1; size: few; J: TRBJ2-5; D: TRBD2; DNA: TGCAGTGCTAGAAAATCGGGTAGCGGGGGGGCCGTGGAGACCCAGTACTTC; CDR3: CSARKSGSGGAVETQYF
V: TRBV30; size: -; J: TRBJ1-2; D: -; DNA: TGTGCCTGGAGTACCGGGACCAAGGGTGGCTACACCTTC; CDR3: CAWSTGTKGGYTF
V: TRBV10-3; size: -; J: TRBJ1-2; D: TRBD1; DNA: TGTGCCAGCAGTAGCCATCTCCGACAGGGATATGGCTACACCTTC; CDR3: CASSSHLRQGYGYTF
V: TRBV25-1; size: few; J: TRBJ1-3; D: -; DNA: TGTGCCAGCAGTGTACAGGGATTTAGCTCTGGAAACACCATATATTTT; CDR3: CASSVQGFSSGNTIYF
V: TRBV7-2; size: many; J: TRBJ1-2; D: -; DNA: TGTGCCAGCAGCTCTGGTGGCCCGTTGGTGTTGGGCTACACCTTC; CDR3: CASSSGGPLVLGYTF
V: TRBV27; size: once; J: TRBJ2-6; D: TRBD1; DNA: TGTGCCAGCAGTAACTTCCGGGACAGCCGCTCTGGGGCCAACGTCCTGACTTTC; CDR3: CASSNFRDSRSGANVLTF
V: TRBV24-1; size: many; J: TRBJ2-5; D: -; DNA: TGTGCCACCAGTGATCCGACTCCCGGTCAGGAGACCCAGTACTTC; CDR3: CATSDPTPGQETQYF
V: TRBV4-2; size: -; J: TRBJ1-2; D: -; DNA: TGTGCCAGCAGCCAAGAGCCTAAGGTGTTCGCAGGGAGGGGAGACTATGGCTACACCTTC; CDR3: CASSQEPKVFAGRGDYGYTF
V: TRBV6-1; size: -; J: TRBJ1-6; D: -; DNA: TGTGCCAGCAGTCCACTGATCGAGCCGCGATCACCCCTCCACTTT; CDR3: CASSPLIEPRSPLHF
V: TRBV25-1; size: -; J: TRBJ1-4; D: TRBD1; DNA: TGTGCCAGCAGTGAACCTCGACAGGGTGGGGAAAAACTGTTTTTT; CDR3: CASSEPRQGGEKLFF
V: TRBV20-1; size: -; J: TRBJ2-7; D: -; DNA: TGCAGTGCTAGGGCCAGAGATTACGAGCAGTACTTC; CDR3: CSARARDYEQYF
V: TRBV7-9; size: -; J: TRBJ1-1; D: -; DNA: TGTGCCAGCAGTTCCGAAGGGGCGGAAGCTTTCTTT; CDR3: CASSSEGAEAFF
V: TRBV12-3/TRBV12-4; size: few; J: TRBJ1-2; D: TRBD1; DNA: TGTGCCAGCAGTCGACCCGGACAGGGCTCGACCTACACCTTC; CDR3: CASSRPGQGSTYTF
V: TRBV20-1; size: few; J: TRBJ2-2; D: TRBD2; DNA: TGCAGTGCTAGAGATATACAGCGGGACAACACCGGGGAGCTGTTTTTT; CDR3: CSARDIQRDNTGELFF
V: TRBV20-1; size: many; J: TRBJ1-6; D: -; DNA: TGCAGTGCTAGTGTGGACAGCAATAATTCACCCCTCCACTTT; CDR3: CSASVDSNNSPLHF
V: TRBV20-1; size: many; J: TRBJ1-5; D: -; DNA: TGCAGTGCTAGAGATGGGGGCGGCAATCAGCCCCAGCATTTT; CDR3: CSARDGGGNQPQHF
V: TRBV15; size: -; J: TRBJ2-1; D: TRBD2; DNA: TGTGCCACCAGCTGGGGACTAGCGGGGGGCATTAATGAGCAGTTCTTC; CDR3: CATSWGLAGGINEQFF
V: TRBV10-3; size: many; J: TRBJ1-2; D: -; DNA: TGTGCCATCGGTGATACTCTCGGCTACACCTTC; CDR3: CAIGDTLGYTF
V: TRBV12-3/TRBV12-4; size: -; J: TRBJ2-1; D: -; DNA: TGTGCCAGCAGTTTATTCTTTTACAATGAGCAGTTCTTC; CDR3: CASSLFFYNEQFF